These 7 T cell receptor beta chains came from one sample sequenced in a study of CXCR3-negative and CXCR3-positive naive CD8 T cells. Libraries of TRB cDNA were made by 5' RACE and carried UMIs. TCRdb re-called the 5' RACE reads; every CDR3 protein appears as one record, without DNA. The repertoire shows thousands of distinct CDR3 sequences; the top ten hold about 2%. Sequencing was carried out using naive CXCR3- CD8+ T cells from blood. Documented subset: CD45RO-CCR7+CD27+CD95- naive CD8+ T cells lacking CXCR3 (TNR3-). All receptors come from a human donor in good health. Some clones in this sample may be carry-over from other donors' samples.

This clonotype ranks as medium-sized in terms of frequency. The V and J genes are TRBV29-1 and TRBJ1-2; the D call from TCRdb, TRBD1, cannot be confirmed without DNA. The CDR3 totals 12 residues. The germline CDR1 and CDR2 sequences are SQVTM and ANQGSEA. The CDR3 sequence is CSVEATGRGYTF.

This clonotype is deemed medium-sized by its frequency. The V and J genes are TRBV28 and TRBJ2-7. The CDR3 has 13 amino acids. Germline lookup yields CDR1 MDHEN and CDR2 SYDVKM. CDR3 sequence reads: CASSFVDSYEQYF.

This clonotype is deemed medium-sized by its frequency. The chain recombines TRBV27 with TRBJ2-3; TCRdb gives TRBD2 as the D gene, but with no DNA this cannot be confirmed. Germline CDR1 and CDR2: MNHEY and SMNVEV (reference sequence). CDR3 size: 16 residues. The CDR3 region is CASSPSRWETTDTQYF.

The chain links TRBV30 to TRBJ2-1; no DNA is available, so the TRBD1 call from TCRdb remains unchecked. The CDR3 sequence is 16 residues long. From germline, CDR1 is GTSNPN and CDR2 SVGIG (reference sequence). The CDR3 spells CAWSVGFGTGYNEQFF.

The rearrangement links TRBV14 to TRBJ2-7; TCRdb outputs TRBD2, but without DNA this stays unchecked. Germline CDR1 reads SGHDN; CDR2 reads FVKESK. This CDR3 region has 12 residues. CDR3 sequence: CASGLAVYEQYF. Combining the CDR3 with reference TRBV14 and TRBJ2-7 gives the whole variable domain EAGVTQFPSHSVIEKGQTVTLRCDPISGHDNLYWYRRVMGKEIKFLLHFVKESKQDESGMPNNRFLAERTGGTYSTLKVQPAELEDSGVYFCASGLAVYEQYFGPGTRLTVT.

V gene TRBV6-2 or TRBV6-3 combines with J gene TRBJ2-6; TCRdb's assignment of TRBD2 cannot be checked, as there is no DNA. Germline lookup yields CDR1 MNHEY and CDR2 SVGEGT. The CDR3 extends over 17 amino acids. The CDR3 spells CASRRGLAEGLANVLTF.

J is TRBJ2-1 and V is TRBV3-1. The CDR3 runs to 16 residues. The germline V gene encodes CDR1 LGHDT and CDR2 YNNKEL (reference sequence). The CDR3 here is CASSQVQTMMDNEQFF.